This entry lists 18 T cell receptor beta chains sequenced from one sample in a study of vaccination and CD4 T cells after COVID-19. One entry per CDR3 protein results from TCRdb running MiXCR on the PCR reads. The table records just under 20,000 distinct CDR3 sequences, 60% of them present only once. Material: CD4+ T cells from blood, obtained after SARS-CoV-2 vaccination. These receptors came from a human donor who had recovered from COVID-19.

The CDR3 spells CAMNSGQLNTEAFF. The CDR3 DNA reads TGTGCCATGAACTCTGGACAGTTGAACACTGAAGCTTTCTTT. The rearrangement joins TRBV10-3 to TRBJ1-1, with TRBD1 as a possible D gene (6 bases). Trimming took 9 bases from V and 0 from J, leaving 14 bases between them. Germline CDR1 reads ENHRY; CDR2 reads SYGVKD. This CDR3 spans 14 amino acids.

The chain links TRBV20-1 to TRBJ1-2; maybe TRBD1 (5 bases). The V gene lost 3 bases and the J gene lost 7 bases, with 18 bases spanning the gap. The CDR3 has 14 amino acids. Germline V gene data show CDR1 as DFQATT and CDR2 as SNEGSKA (reference sequence). CDR3 sequence: CSASRPGPEGGYTF. The CDR3 coding sequence is TGCAGTGCTAGTCGCCCGGGACCCGAAGGTGGCTACACCTTC.

The rearrangement joins TRBV4-1 to TRBJ2-5, with D possibly matching TRBD1 (5 bases). From germline, CDR1 is MGHRA and CDR2 YSYEKL. This CDR3 comprises 18 residues. V was trimmed by 0 bases and J by 5 bases, leaving 22 bases between them. CDR3 sequence (DNA): TGCGCCAGCAGCCAAGATCGACAGAGGCCGGGCTTTCGTGAGACCCAGTACTTC. Amino acids: CASSQDRQRPGFRETQYF.

The chain combines TRBV18 with TRBJ2-5; D perhaps matches TRBD2 (5 bases). Trimming removed 1 base from V and 2 bases from J, with 11 bases in between. From germline, CDR1 is KGHSH and CDR2 LQKENI. CDR3 size: 15 residues. CDR3 sequence reads: CASSPLLGPQETQYF. The CDR3 DNA reads TGTGCCAGCTCACCACTACTAGGACCACAAGAGACCCAGTACTTC.

This chain links TRBV2 with TRBJ2-7, with 10 bases aligning to TRBD1. The CDR3 contains 15 residues. V gave up 8 bases and J gave up 1 base; unmatched junction bases: 8. Germline V gene lookup returns CDR1 SNHLY and CDR2 FYNNEI. The CDR3 DNA is TGTGCCAGCTGGGAGAGGACAGGGGGATCCTACGAGCAGTACTTC. Protein product: CASWERTGGSYEQYF.

This chain connects TRBV5-1 to TRBJ2-2; TRBD2 is a possible D gene (5 bases). Germline-derived CDR1 and CDR2 are SGHRS and YFSETQ. This CDR3 is built from 14 residues. V shed 4 bases and J shed 2 bases, with 9 bases lying between them. Written as DNA, the CDR3 is TGCGCCAGCAGCACCGGGATCAACACCGGGGAGCTGTTTTTT. It encodes CASSTGINTGELFF.

This sequence joins TRBV7-6 and TRBJ1-2, with 9 bases aligning to TRBD1. The CDR3 covers 13 residues. The germline CDR1 and CDR2 sequences are SGHVS and FNYEAQ. V lost 5 bases, J lost 5 bases, and 3 bases stayed unmatched. Written as DNA, the CDR3 is TGTGCCAGCAGCACAGGACAGGGGTATGGCTACACCTTC. Amino acids: CASSTGQGYGYTF.

Remarks on this clonotype: The junction departs from germline at one end; a sequencing error may be responsible. V gene TRBV7-7 combines with J gene TRBJ2-5; 10 bases match TRBD2. The CDR3 runs to 16 residues. Per germline, CDR1 SSHAT and CDR2 FNYEAQ (reference sequence). The CDR3 nucleotides read TGTGCTAGCAGCTCGATTCGGACTAGCGGACAAGAGACCCAGTACTTC. Translation: CASSSIRTSGQETQYF.

The rearrangement joins TRBV4-2 to TRBJ1-6; 8 bases match TRBD1. CDR3 length: 14 amino acids. Germline lookup yields CDR1 LGHNA and CDR2 YNFKEQ. Trimming at V came to 1 base and at J to 10 bases, leaving 3 bases not matched to a gene. DNA of the CDR3: TGTGCCAGCAGCCAAGGGACAGGGAGGTCACCCCTCCACTTT. Encoded protein: CASSQGTGRSPLHF.

The chain carries TRBV20-1 and TRBJ1-4; D may be TRBD1 (5 bases). This CDR3 is 15 amino acids long. Trimming removed 6 bases at V and 1 base at J, with 15 bases between. CDR1 and CDR2 from the germline V gene are DFQATT and SNEGSKA (reference sequence). The CDR3, as DNA: TGCAGTGCGGTTCGACAGAAACGAACTAATGAAAAACTGTTTTTT. It specifies CSAVRQKRTNEKLFF.

This clonotype was recorded only once. A junction end diverges from the germline sequence, so it may reflect a read error. The V and J genes are TRBV28 and TRBJ2-1, with 12 bases matching TRBD1. The CDR3 spans 16 residues. Germline V gene sequence: CDR1 MDHEN, CDR2 SYDVKM. CDR3 in amino acids: CASSSLRGQGANGQFF. Here the CDR3 DNA reads TGTGCCAGCAGTTCGCTAAGGGGACAGGGGGCGAATGGGCAGTTCTTC.

The chain joins TRBV2 to TRBJ2-4, with D perhaps TRBD2 (6 bases). V was cut by 4 bases and J by 9 bases, with 13 bases left in between. Germline V gene data show CDR1 as SNHLY and CDR2 as FYNNEI. This CDR3 region has 13 residues. Written as DNA, the CDR3 is TGTGCCAGCAGTGGGAGCCCGGAGGGCATTCAGTACTTC. Translation gives CASSGSPEGIQYF.

This chain uses TRBV5-5 with TRBJ2-7; tentatively, D is TRBD2 (5 bases). Germline loops: CDR1 SGHKS, CDR2 YYEKEE (reference sequence). CDR3 length: 13 amino acids. The germline V and J ends were trimmed by 0 bases and 3 bases, with 7 bases remaining between them. The CDR3 loop is CASSLVRGYEQYF. In nucleotides, the CDR3 is TGTGCCAGCAGCTTGGTTCGGGGCTACGAGCAGTACTTC. Based on the CDR3 plus reference TRBV5-5 and TRBJ2-7, the full variable domain is DAGVTQSPTHLIKTRGQQVTLRCSPISGHKSVSWYQQVLGQGPQFIFQYYEKEERGRGNFPDRFSARQFPNYSSELNVNALLLGDSALYLCASSLVRGYEQYFGPGTRLTVT.

The V gene is TRBV7-9, the J gene TRBJ1-4, with D tentatively TRBD1 (5 bases). Germline CDR1 SEHNR, CDR2 FQNEAQ (reference sequence). This CDR3 is 14 amino acids long. Trimming stripped 1 base from V and 8 bases from J, with 11 bases between. Here the CDR3 reads CASSLVGTSEKLFF. CDR3 bases: TGTGCCAGCAGCTTAGTTGGGACGTCCGAAAAACTGTTTTTT. The full variable domain, with the rest looked up from reference TRBV7-9 and TRBJ1-4, is DTGVSQNPRHKITKRGQNVTFRCDPISEHNRLYWYRQTLGQGPEFLTYFQNEAQLEKSRLLSDRFSAERPKGSFSTLEIQRTEQGDSAMYLCASSLVGTSEKLFFGSGTQLSVL.

The chain combines TRBV7-2 with TRBJ2-3; 8 positions match TRBD2. The CDR3 contains 16 residues. V was clipped by 5 bases and J by 4 bases; unmatched bases: 11. Germline V gene lookup returns CDR1 SGHTA and CDR2 FQGNSA. The chain's CDR3 is CASSLSGTRPPDTQYF. The CDR3 bases are TGTGCCAGCAGCCTCTCCGGGACTAGGCCCCCAGATACGCAGTATTTT. Using reference TRBV7-2 and TRBJ2-3 for the parts outside the CDR3, the full variable domain is GAGVSQSPSNKVTEKGKDVELRCDPISGHTALYWYRQSLGQGLEFLIYFQGNSAPDKSGLPSDRFSAERTGGSVSTLTIQRTQQEDSAVYLCASSLSGTRPPDTQYFGPGTRLTVL.

V is TRBV20-1 and J is TRBJ1-1, with a weak D call TRBD1 (6 bases). This CDR3 is 12 amino acids long. Germline CDR1 reads DFQATT; CDR2 reads SNEGSKA (reference sequence). Trimming shortened V by 5 bases and J by 1 base, and 8 bases separated the two germline ends. The CDR3 bases are TGCAGTGCTGTGGGACAGAACACTGAAGCTTTCTTT. Translating it yields CSAVGQNTEAFF.

This chain uses TRBV10-3 with TRBJ1-3, with D perhaps matching TRBD1 (5 bases). From germline, CDR1 is ENHRY and CDR2 SYGVKD. V was cut by 3 bases and J by 1 base, with 13 bases left in between. The CDR3 spans 16 residues. The CDR3 sequence is CAISDRTQSSGNTIYF. The CDR3 DNA follows: TGTGCCATCAGTGATCGGACACAATCTTCTGGAAACACCATATATTTT.

This chain connects TRBV19 to TRBJ2-5, with 9 bases lining up with TRBD1. Germline-derived CDR1 and CDR2 are LNHDA and SQIVND (reference sequence). V gave up 6 bases and J gave up 4 bases; unmatched junction bases: 12. This CDR3 is built from 16 residues. CDR3 nucleotide sequence: TGTGCCAGTAGCCAGGGGACAGGGCTGGGGGGAGAGACCCAGTACTTC. It is translated as CASSQGTGLGGETQYF.